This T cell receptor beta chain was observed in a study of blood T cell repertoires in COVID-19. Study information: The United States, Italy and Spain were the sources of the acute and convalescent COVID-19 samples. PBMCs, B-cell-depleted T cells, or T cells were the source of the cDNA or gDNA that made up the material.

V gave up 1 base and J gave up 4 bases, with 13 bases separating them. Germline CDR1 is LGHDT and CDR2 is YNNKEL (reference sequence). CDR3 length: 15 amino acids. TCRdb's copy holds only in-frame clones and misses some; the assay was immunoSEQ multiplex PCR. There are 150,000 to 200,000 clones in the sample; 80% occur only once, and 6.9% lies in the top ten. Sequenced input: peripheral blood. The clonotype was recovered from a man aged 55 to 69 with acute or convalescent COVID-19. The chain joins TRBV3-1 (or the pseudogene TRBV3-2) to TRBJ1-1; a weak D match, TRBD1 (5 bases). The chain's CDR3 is CASSQAGGGTTEAFF. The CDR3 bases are TGTGCCAGCAGCCAAGCGGGCGGGGGGACCACTGAAGCTTTCTTT.